This T cell receptor beta chain was sequenced for a study of breast tumors, draining lymph nodes, adjacent tissues. Findings of the study overall: Data only fit, rather than demonstrated, lymph node origin of most tumor T cells. Tumor and nontumor repertoires were significantly more similar in luminal-like than in basal-like breast cancer. Findings are consistent with lymph node origin and intratumoral expansion of most tumor T cells. Tumors had less TCR diversity than lymph nodes, more than nontumor tissue.

This clonotype appeared many times. The antigen is unknown. TCRdb re-analysed the multiplex PCR reads in MiXCR, keeping a single row per CDR3 protein. This sample has about 110,000 distinct CDR3 sequences, with 30% found just once. Trimming took off 0 bases at V and 0 bases at J, with 12 bases between the two ends. CDR1 is LGHNA and CDR2 is YSLEER in the germline V gene. The CDR3 extends over 17 amino acids. Breast cancer patients provided tissue from their axillary draining lymph nodes. V gene TRBV4-3 combines with J gene TRBJ1-3; no definite D call. This TCR derives from a female donor with breast cancer. Some clones in this sample may be carry-over from other donors' samples. The sequenced sample was axillary lymph node tissue. The CDR3 spells CASSQEVRVSSGNTIYF. The CDR3 DNA is TGCGCCAGCAGCCAAGAGGTCCGGGTTAGCTCTGGAAACACCATATATTTT.